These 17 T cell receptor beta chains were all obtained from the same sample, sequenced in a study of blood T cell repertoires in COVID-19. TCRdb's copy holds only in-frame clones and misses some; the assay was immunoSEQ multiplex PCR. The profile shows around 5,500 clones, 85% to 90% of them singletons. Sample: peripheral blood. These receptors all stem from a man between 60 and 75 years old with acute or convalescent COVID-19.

In DNA form, the CDR3 reads TGCAGTGCTCACCACACAGCCGCTTTCTTT. Amino acid sequence: CSAHHTAAFF. The rearrangement links TRBV20-1 to TRBJ1-1, with no clear D. This CDR3 comprises 10 residues. Trimming left V 5 bases short and J 11 bases short, with 12 bases between. Germline V CDR1 and CDR2: DFQATT, SNEGSKA (reference sequence).

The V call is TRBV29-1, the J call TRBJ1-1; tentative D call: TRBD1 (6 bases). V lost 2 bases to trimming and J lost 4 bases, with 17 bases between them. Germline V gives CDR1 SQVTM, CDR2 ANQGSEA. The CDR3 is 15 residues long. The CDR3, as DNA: TGCAGCGTTGAAACAGGGTTTATGTATGGCACTGAAGCTTTCTTT. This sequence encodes CSVETGFMYGTEAFF.

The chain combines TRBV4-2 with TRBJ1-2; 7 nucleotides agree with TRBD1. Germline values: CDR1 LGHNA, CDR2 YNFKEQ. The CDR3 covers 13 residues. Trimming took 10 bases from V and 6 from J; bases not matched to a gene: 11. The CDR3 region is CATTTRDRNGYTF. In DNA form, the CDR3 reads TGTGCCACCACCACTAGGGACAGAAATGGCTACACCTTC.

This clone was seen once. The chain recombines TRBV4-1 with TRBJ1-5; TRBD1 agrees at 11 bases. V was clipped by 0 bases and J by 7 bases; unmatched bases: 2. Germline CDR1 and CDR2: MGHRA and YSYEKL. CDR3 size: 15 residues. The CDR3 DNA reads TGCGCCAGCAGCCAAGAGTGGACAGGGGGCCAGCCCCAGCATTTT. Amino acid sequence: CASSQEWTGGQPQHF.

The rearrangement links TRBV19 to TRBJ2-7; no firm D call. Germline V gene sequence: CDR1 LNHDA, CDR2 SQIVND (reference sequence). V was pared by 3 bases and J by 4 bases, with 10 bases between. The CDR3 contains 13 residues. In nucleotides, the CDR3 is TGTGCCAGTAGTATTCTACTCGGTTACGAGCAGTACTTC. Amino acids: CASSILLGYEQYF.

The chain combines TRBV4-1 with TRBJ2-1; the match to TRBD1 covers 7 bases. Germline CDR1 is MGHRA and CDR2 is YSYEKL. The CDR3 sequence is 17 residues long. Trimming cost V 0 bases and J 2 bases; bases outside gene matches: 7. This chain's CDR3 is CASSQEPETGPYNEQFF. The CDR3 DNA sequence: TGCGCCAGCAGCCAAGAGCCCGAGACAGGGCCCTACAATGAGCAGTTCTTC.

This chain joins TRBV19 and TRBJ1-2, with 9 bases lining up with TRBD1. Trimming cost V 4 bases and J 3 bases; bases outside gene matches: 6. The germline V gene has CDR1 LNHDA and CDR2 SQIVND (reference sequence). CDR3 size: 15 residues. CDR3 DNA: TGTGCCAGTAGTACACAGGGGGCGCTTCACTATGGCTACACCTTC. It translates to CASSTQGALHYGYTF.

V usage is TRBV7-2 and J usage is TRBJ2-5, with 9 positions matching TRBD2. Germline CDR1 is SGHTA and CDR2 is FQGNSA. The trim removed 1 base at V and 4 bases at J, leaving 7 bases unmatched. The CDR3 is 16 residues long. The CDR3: CASSLVVAGGRETQYF. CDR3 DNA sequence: TGTGCCAGCAGCTTAGTGGTGGCGGGGGGGCGAGAGACCCAGTACTTC. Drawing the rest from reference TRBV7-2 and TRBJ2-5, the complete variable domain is GAGVSQSPSNKVTEKGKDVELRCDPISGHTALYWYRQSLGQGLEFLIYFQGNSAPDKSGLPSDRFSAERTGGSVSTLTIQRTQQEDSAVYLCASSLVVAGGRETQYFGPGTRLLVL.

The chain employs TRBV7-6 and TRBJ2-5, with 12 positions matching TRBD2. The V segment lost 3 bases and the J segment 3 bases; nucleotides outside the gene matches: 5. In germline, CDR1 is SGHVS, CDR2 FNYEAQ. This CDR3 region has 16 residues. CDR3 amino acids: CASSFRPSGGEETQYF. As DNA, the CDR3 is TGTGCCAGCAGCTTCCGGCCTAGCGGGGGGGAAGAGACCCAGTACTTC.

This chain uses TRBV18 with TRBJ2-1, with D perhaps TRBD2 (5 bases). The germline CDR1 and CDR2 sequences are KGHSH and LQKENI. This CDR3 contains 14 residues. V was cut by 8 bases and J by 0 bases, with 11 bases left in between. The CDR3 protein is CASGSGSSYNEQFF. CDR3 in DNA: TGTGCCAGCGGCTCGGGAAGCTCCTACAATGAGCAGTTCTTC.

The CDR3 spells CASSEQGARNEQFF. DNA for the CDR3: TGTGCCAGCAGTGAACAGGGGGCGCGCAATGAGCAGTTCTTC. V gene TRBV2 combines with J gene TRBJ2-1, with TRBD1 identical over 8 bases. V trimming: 2 bases; J trimming: 6 bases; junction bases outside the gene matches: 3. Germline loops: CDR1 SNHLY, CDR2 FYNNEI. The CDR3 has 14 amino acids.

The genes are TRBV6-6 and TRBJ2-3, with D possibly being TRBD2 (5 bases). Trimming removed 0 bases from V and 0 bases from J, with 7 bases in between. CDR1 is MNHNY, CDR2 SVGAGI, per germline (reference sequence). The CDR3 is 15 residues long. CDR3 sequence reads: CASSYSRGSTDTQYF. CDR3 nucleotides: TGTGCCAGCAGTTACTCACGGGGAAGCACAGATACGCAGTATTTT.

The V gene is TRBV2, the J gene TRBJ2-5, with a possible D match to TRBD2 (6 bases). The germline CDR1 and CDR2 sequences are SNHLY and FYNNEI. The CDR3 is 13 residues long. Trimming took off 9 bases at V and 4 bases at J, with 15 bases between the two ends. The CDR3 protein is CARGGLPGETQYF. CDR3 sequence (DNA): TGTGCCAGGGGGGGACTCCCAGGAGAGACCCAGTACTTC.

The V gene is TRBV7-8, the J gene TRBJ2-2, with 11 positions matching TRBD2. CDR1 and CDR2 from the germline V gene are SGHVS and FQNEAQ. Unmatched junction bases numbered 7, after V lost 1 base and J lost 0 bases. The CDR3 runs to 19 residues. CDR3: CASSLGLAGPATNTGELFF. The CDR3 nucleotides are TGTGCCAGCAGCTTAGGACTAGCGGGACCGGCAACGAACACCGGGGAGCTGTTTTTT.

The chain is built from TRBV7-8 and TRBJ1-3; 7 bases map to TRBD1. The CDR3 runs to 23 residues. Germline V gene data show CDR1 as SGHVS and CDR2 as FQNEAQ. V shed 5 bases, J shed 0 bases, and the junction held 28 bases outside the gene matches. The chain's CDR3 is CASSPVARRRWGQLYSSGNTIYF. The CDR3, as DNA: TGTGCCAGCAGCCCCGTAGCTAGAAGGCGGTGGGGACAGCTCTATAGCTCTGGAAACACCATATATTTT.

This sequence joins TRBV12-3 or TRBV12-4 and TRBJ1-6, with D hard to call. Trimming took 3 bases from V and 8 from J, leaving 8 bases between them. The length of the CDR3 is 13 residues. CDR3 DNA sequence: TGTGCCAGCAGTTTTATCCGGTATTCACCCCTCCACTTT. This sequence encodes CASSFIRYSPLHF.

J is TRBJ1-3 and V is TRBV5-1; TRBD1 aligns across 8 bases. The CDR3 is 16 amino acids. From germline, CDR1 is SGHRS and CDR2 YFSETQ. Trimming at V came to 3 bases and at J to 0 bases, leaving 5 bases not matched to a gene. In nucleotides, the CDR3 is TGCGCCAGCAGCTCGACAGGGGCAAGCTCTGGAAACACCATATATTTT. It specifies CASSSTGASSGNTIYF.